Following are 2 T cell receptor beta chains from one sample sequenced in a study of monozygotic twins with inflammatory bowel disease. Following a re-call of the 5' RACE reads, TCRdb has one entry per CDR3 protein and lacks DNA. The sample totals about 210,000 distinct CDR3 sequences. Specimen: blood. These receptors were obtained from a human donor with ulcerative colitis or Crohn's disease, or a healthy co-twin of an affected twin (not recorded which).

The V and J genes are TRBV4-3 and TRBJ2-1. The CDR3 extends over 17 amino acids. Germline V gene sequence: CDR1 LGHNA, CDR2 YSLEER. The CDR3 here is CASSQDLGLRSYNEQFF.

The chain's CDR3 is CASSSDRDTQYF. V and J are TRBV12-3 or TRBV12-4 and TRBJ2-3. The CDR3 sequence is 12 residues long.